This TCR beta chain emerged from a study of response to subunit inactivated influenza vaccine. Study results and caveats: Authors suggested seasonal influenza vaccinations each recruit few new T cells.

Each CDR3 protein gets one entry after TCRdb re-called the RT-PCR reads with MiXCR. Here the sample spans almost 250,000 distinct CDR3 sequences, more than 9% being singletons. Germline CDR1 MNHEY, CDR2 SVGAGI. CDR3 length: 15 amino acids. V shed 2 bases and J shed 4 bases, with 11 bases lying between them. As for this clonotype: Its specificity is not known.

Here the sequenced sample was non-naive T cells sorted from PBMCs, taken approximately 15 days before vaccination. The chain has TRBV6-5 and TRBJ2-2; weak D call: TRBD1 (5 bases). The receptor was isolated from a man in his forties or fifties who received an inactivated influenza vaccine. DNA of the CDR3: TGTGCCAGCAGTTACAAGGGGCGCGTCACCGGGGAGCTGTTTTTT. Amino acid sequence: CASSYKGRVTGELFF.